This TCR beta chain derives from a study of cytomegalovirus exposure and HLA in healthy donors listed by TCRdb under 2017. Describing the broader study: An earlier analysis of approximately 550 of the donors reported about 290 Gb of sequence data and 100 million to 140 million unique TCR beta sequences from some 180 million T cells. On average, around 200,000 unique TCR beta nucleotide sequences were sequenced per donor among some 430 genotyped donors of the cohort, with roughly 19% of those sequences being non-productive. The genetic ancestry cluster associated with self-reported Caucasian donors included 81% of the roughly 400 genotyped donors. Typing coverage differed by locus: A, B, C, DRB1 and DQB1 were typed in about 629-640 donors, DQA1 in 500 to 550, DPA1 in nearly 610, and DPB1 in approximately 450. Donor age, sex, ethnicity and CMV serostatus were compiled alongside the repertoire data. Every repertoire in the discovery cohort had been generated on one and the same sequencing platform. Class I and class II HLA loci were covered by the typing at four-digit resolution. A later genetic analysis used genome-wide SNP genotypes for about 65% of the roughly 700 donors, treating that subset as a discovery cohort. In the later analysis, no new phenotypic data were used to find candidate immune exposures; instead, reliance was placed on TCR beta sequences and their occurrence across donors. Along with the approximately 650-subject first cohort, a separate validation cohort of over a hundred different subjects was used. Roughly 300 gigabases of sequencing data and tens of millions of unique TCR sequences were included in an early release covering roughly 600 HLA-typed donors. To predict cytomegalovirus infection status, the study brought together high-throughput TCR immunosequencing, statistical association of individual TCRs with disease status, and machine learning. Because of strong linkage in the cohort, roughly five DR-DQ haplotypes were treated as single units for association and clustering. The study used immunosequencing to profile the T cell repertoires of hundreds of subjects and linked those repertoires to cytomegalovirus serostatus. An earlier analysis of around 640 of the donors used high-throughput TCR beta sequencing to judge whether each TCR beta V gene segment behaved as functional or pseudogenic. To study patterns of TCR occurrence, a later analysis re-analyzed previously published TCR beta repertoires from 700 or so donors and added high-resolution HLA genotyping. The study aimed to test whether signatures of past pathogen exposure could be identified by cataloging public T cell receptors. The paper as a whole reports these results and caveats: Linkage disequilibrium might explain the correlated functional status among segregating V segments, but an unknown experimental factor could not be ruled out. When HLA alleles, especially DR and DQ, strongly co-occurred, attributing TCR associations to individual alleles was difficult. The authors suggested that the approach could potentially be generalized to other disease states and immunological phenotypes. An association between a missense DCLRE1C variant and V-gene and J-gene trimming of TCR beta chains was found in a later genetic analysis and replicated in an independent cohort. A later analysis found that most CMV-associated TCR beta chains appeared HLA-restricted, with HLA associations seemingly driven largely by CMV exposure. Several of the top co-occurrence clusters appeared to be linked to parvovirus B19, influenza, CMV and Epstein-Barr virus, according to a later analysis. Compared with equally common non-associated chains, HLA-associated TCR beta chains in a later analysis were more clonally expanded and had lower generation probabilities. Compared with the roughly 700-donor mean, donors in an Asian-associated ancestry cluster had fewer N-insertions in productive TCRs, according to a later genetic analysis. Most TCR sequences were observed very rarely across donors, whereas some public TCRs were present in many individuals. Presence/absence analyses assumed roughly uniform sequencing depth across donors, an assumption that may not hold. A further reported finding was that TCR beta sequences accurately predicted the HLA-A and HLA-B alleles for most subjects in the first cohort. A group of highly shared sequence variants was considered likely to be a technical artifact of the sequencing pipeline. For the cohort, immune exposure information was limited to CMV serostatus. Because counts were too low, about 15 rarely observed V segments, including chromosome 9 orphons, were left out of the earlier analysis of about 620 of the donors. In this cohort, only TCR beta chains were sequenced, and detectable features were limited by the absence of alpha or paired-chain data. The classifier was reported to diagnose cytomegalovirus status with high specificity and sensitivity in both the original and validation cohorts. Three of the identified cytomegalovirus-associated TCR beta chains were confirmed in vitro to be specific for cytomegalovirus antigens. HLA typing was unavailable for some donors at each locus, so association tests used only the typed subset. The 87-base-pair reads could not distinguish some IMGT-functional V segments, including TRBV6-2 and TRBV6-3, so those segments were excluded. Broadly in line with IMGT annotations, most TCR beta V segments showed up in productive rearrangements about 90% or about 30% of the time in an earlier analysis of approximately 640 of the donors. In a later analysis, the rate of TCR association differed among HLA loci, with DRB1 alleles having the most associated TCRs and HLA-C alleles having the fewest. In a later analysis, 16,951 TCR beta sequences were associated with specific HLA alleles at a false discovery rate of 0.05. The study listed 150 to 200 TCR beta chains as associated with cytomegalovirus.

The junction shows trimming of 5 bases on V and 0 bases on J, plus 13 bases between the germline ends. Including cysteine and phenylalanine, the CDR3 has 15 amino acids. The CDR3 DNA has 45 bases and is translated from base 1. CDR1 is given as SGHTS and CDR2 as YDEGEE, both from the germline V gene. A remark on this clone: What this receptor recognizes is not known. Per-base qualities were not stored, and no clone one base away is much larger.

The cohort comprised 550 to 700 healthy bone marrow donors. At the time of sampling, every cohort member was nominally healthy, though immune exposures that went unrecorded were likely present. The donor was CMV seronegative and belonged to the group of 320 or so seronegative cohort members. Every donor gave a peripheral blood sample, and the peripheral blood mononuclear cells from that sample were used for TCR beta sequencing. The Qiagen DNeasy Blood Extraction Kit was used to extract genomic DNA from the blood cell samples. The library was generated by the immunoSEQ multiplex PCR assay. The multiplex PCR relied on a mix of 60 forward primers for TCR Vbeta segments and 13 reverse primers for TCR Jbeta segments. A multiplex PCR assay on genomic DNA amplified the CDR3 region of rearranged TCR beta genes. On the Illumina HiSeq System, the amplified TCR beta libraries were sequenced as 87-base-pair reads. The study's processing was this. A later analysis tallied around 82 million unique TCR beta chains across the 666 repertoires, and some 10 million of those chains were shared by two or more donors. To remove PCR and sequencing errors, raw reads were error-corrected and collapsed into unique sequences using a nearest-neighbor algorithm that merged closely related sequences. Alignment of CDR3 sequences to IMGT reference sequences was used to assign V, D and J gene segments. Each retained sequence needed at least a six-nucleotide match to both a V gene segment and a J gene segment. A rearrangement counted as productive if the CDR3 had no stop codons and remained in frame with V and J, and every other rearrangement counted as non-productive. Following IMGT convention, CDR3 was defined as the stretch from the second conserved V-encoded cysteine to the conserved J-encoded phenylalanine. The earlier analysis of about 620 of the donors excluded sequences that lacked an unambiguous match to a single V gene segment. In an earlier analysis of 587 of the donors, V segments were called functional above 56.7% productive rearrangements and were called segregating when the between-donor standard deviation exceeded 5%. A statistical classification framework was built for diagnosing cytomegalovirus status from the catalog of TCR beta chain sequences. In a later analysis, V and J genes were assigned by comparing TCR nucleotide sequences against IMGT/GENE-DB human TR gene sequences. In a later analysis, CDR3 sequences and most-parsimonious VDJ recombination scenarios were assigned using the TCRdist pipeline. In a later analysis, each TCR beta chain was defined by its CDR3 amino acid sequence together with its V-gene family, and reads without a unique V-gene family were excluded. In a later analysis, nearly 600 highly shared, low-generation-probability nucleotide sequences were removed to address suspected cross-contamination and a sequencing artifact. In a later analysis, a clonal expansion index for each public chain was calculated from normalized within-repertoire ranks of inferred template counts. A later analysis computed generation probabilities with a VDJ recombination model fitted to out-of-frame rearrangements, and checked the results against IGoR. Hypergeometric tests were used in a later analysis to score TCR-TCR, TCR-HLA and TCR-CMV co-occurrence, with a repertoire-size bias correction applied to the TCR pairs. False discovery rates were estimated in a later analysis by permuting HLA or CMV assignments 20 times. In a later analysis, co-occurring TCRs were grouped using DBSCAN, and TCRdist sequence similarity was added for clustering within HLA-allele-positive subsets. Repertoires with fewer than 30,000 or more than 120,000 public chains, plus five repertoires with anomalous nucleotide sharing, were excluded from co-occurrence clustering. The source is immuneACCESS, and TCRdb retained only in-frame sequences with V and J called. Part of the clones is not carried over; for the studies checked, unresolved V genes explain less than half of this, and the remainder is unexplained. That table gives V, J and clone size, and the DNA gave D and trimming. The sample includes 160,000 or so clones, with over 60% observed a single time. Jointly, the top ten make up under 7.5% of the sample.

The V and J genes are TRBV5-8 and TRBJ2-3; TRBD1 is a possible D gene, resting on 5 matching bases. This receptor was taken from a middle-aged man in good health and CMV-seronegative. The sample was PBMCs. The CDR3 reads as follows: CASRADRSSTDTQYF. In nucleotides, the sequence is TGTGCCAGCAGGGCCGACAGATCTAGCACAGATACGCAGTATTTT. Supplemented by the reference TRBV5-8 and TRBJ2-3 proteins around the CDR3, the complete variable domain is EAGVTQSPTHLIKTRGQQATLRCSPISGHTSVYWYQQALGLGLQFLLWYDEGEERNRGNFPPRFSGRQFPNYSSELNVNALELEDSALYLCASRADRSSTDTQYFGPGTRLTVL.